The next 6 T cell receptor beta chains were all read from a single sample in a study of OX40 agonist ivuxolimab in advanced cancers. The protocol was immunoSEQ multiplex PCR, while the TCRdb copy is restricted to in-frame clones and leaves out a portion. Of roughly 42,000 clones in the sample, around 85% were seen once. This specimen was CD4+ or CD8+ T cells sorted from blood, taken in a trial of the OX40 agonist ivuxolimab. These receptors were collected from an adult with an advanced solid tumor such as melanoma, head and neck, liver or kidney cancer.

This chain uses TRBV19 with TRBJ1-3; no definite D call. Germline V gene lookup returns CDR1 LNHDA and CDR2 SQIVND (reference sequence). The CDR3 is 13 amino acids. V shed 5 bases and J shed 4 bases, with 9 bases lying between them. In DNA, the CDR3 is TGTGCCAGTAGTCCCACAGTCGGAAACACCATATATTTT. Translated, it gives CASSPTVGNTIYF.

V usage is TRBV7-9 and J usage is TRBJ2-7; 7 bases map to TRBD1. The CDR3 totals 14 residues. V was pared by 5 bases and J by 2 bases, with 6 bases of the junction left unmatched. The germline V gene encodes CDR1 SEHNR and CDR2 FQNEAQ (reference sequence). CDR3 loop: CASSRDRDPYEQYV. The CDR3 nucleotides are TGTGCCAGCAGCAGAGACAGGGACCCCTACGAGCAGTACGTC.

CDR3 region: CASSPREGESETQYF. In DNA, the CDR3 is TGTGCCAGCAGCCCTAGGGAGGGAGAGTCGGAGACCCAGTACTTC. The genes are TRBV7-9 and TRBJ2-5; 7 bases are a match to TRBD2. Trimming at V came to 5 bases and at J to 5 bases, leaving 11 bases not matched to a gene. Germline CDR1 SEHNR, CDR2 FQNEAQ (reference sequence). CDR3 length: 15 residues. The whole variable domain, remainder taken from reference TRBV7-9 and TRBJ2-5, is DTGVSQNPRHKITKRGQNVTFRCDPISEHNRLYWYRQTLGQGPEFLTYFQNEAQLEKSRLLSDRFSAERPKGSFSTLEIQRTEQGDSAMYLCASSPREGESETQYFGPGTRLLVL.

This clone was picked up one time. The CDR3 loop reads CASRGLGGNTIYF. For the CDR3, the DNA is TGTGCCAGCAGAGGGTTGGGAGGAAACACCATATATTTT. This chain joins TRBV6-5 and TRBJ1-3; D unresolved. CDR1 and CDR2 from the germline V gene are MNHEY and SVGAGI. There are 13 residues in the CDR3. The ends were cut back, 6 bases at V and 4 bases at J, with 10 bases in the middle.

The gene calls are TRBV28 and TRBJ2-1; D is perhaps TRBD1 (6 bases). The CDR3 is 16 residues long. Trimming cost V 1 base and J 3 bases, with 13 bases left between them. Looked up from germline, CDR1 is MDHEN and CDR2 is SYDVKM. The CDR3 nucleotides are TGTGCCAGCAGTTTATTTGCAGGGGCGGGCTACAATGAGCAGTTCTTC. Protein: CASSLFAGAGYNEQFF.

This chain joins TRBV16 and TRBJ1-1; D is unclear. This CDR3 contains 13 residues. V was cut by 0 bases and J by 11 bases, with 13 bases left in between. Germline V gene data show CDR1 as KGHSY and CDR2 as FQNENV. CDR3 in DNA: TGTGCCAGCAGCCAATCGGTAACAGCGAAGGCTTTCTTT. It specifies CASSQSVTAKAFF.